A selection of T cell receptor beta chains follows, all from one sample in a study of T cells in Graves' hyperthyroidism and ophthalmopathy. TCRdb re-called the multiplex PCR reads through MiXCR, storing one row per CDR3 protein. This table has nearly 600,000 distinct CDR3 sequences, roughly 13% appearing once. Sequencing was carried out using blood. Receptors were obtained from a woman aged 25 to 45 with Graves' hyperthyroidism that later progressed to Graves' ophthalmopathy. Both conserved end residues are part of each CDR3. A D gene is named only where the DNA matches it firmly. Not every row has a clone size; where given, it reads once, few, many or a size class.

clone_size,j_call,v_call,d_call,cdr3_nt,cdr3_aa
many,TRBJ1-4,TRBV20-1,-,TGCAGTGCTAGAGAGTCAGGTGCAACTAATGAAAAACTGTTTTTT,CSARESGATNEKLFF
few,TRBJ2-1,TRBV20-1,-,TGCAGTGCTCTCTTCATACAGGGTACTGAGCAGTTCTTC,CSALFIQGTEQFF
many,TRBJ2-3,TRBV18,-,TGTGCCAGCTCACCGCAGCAGGAGACAGATACGCAGTATTTT,CASSPQQETDTQYF
many,TRBJ1-2,TRBV19,TRBD1,TGTGCCAGTAGTATAGCCTATCGGGGACAGGACTATGGCTACACCTTC,CASSIAYRGQDYGYTF
many,TRBJ2-3,TRBV2,-,TGTGCCAGCAGTGCGGATAGCGCAGATACGCAGTATTTT,CASSADSADTQYF
many,TRBJ2-1,TRBV27,-,TGTGCCATACGAGGGAACAATGAGCAGTTCTTC,CAIRGNNEQFF
many,TRBJ2-1,TRBV29-1,TRBD2,TGCAGCGTCGGACTAGTGCAAAATGAGCAGTTCTTC,CSVGLVQNEQFF
many,TRBJ2-3,TRBV5-1,-,TGCGCCAGCAGCCTCGGGACCGCGGGAGATACGCAGTATTTT,CASSLGTAGDTQYF
-,TRBJ2-7,TRBV7-9,-,TGTGCCAGCAGCTTAGCGGACCTAAACGAGCAGTACTTC,CASSLADLNEQYF
few,TRBJ1-3,TRBV20-1,TRBD1,TGCAGTGCTACAGGGGGATTTGGAAACACCATATATTTT,CSATGGFGNTIYF
few,TRBJ1-5,TRBV27,-,TGTGCCAGCAGTTTAGTCGAAGGGACTCAGCCCCAGCATTTT,CASSLVEGTQPQHF
many,TRBJ1-5,TRBV5-1,TRBD1,TGCGCCAACATACAGGGGGGCAATCAGCCCCAGCATTTT,CANIQGGNQPQHF
many,TRBJ1-4,TRBV4-1,TRBD1,TGCGCCAGCAGCCCCGGCGGACAGGGGGCGCGGGGTAATGAAAAACTGTTTTTT,CASSPGGQGARGNEKLFF